Presented here are 16 T cell receptor beta chains from one specimen sequenced in a study of blood T cell repertoires in COVID-19. Using immunoSEQ multiplex PCR, the repertoire was profiled, and TCRdb retains in-frame clones only, with some absent. This sample yields 25,000 to 40,000 clones, of which about 89% are seen a single time; about 13% belongs to the top ten. Sequencing was done on a sample of peripheral blood. All receptors derive from a man between 65 and 80 years old with active COVID-19.

About this clone itself: The junction departs from the called germline gene at one end, perhaps through a read error. V gene TRBV4-2 combines with J gene TRBJ1-3, with a possible D match to TRBD1 (6 bases). Per germline, CDR1 LGHNA and CDR2 YNFKEQ. The CDR3 consists of 16 residues. CDR3 residues: CASSQVLRGAGNTIYF. CDR3 nucleotides: TGTGCCAGCAGCCAAGTTCTACGGGGGGCTGGGAACACCATATATTTT.

The chain recombines TRBV19 with TRBJ2-5; 7 positions agree with TRBD2. The CDR3 extends over 14 amino acids. Unmatched junction bases numbered 11, after V lost 7 bases and J lost 6 bases. Germline V gives CDR1 LNHDA, CDR2 SQIVND (reference sequence). The CDR3 sequence: CASKMGGRWQTQYF. The CDR3 DNA follows: TGTGCCAGTAAGATGGGCGGGAGATGGCAGACCCAGTACTTC.

This rearrangement joins TRBV28 to TRBJ2-1; 10 nucleotides line up with TRBD2. The ends lost 5 bases at V and 4 bases at J; junction bases unmatched: 5. There are 15 residues in the CDR3. Germline lookup yields CDR1 MDHEN and CDR2 SYDVKM. Here the CDR3 reads CASSPGLAVYNEQFF. Here the CDR3 DNA reads TGTGCCAGCAGTCCAGGACTAGCGGTTTACAATGAGCAGTTCTTC.

The chain links TRBV7-2 to TRBJ2-1; D unresolved. From germline, CDR1 is SGHTA and CDR2 FQGNSA. Deletions cut 0 bases from V and 7 bases from J, with 7 bases between. The CDR3 spans 13 residues. The CDR3 protein is CASSLAFGNEQFF. CDR3 DNA sequence: TGTGCCAGCAGCTTAGCGTTCGGGAATGAGCAGTTCTTC.

V usage is TRBV2 and J usage is TRBJ1-1; D perhaps matches TRBD1 (6 bases). There are 14 residues in the CDR3. The ends were cut back, 6 bases at V and 1 base at J, with 12 bases in the middle. From germline, CDR1 is SNHLY and CDR2 FYNNEI. The CDR3 region has the DNA TGTGCCAGCAGCGTCCAGGGGCCGAACACTGAAGCTTTCTTT. It encodes CASSVQGPNTEAFF.

The CDR3: CASSLWATGGETDTQYF. In DNA form, the CDR3 reads TGTGCCAGCAGTTTATGGGCCACAGGGGGTGAGACAGATACGCAGTATTTT. The rearrangement links TRBV28 to TRBJ2-3; 8 positions match TRBD1. The CDR3 spans 17 residues. Germline-derived CDR1 and CDR2 are MDHEN and SYDVKM. Trimming cost V 0 bases and J 3 bases; bases outside gene matches: 8.

The chain is built from TRBV6-2 or TRBV6-3 and TRBJ2-7; TRBD1 might be the D (6 bases). In germline, CDR1 is MNHEY, CDR2 SVGEGT. The CDR3 consists of 15 residues. V dropped 6 bases and J dropped 7 bases, with 22 bases sitting between them. CDR3 loop: CASSGAGSLRGEQYF. The CDR3 bases are TGTGCCAGCAGCGGAGCAGGTTCTCTTAGGGGGGAGCAGTACTTC.

This chain connects TRBV9 to TRBJ2-1; D possibly corresponds to TRBD2 (6 bases). Germline assignment: CDR1 SGDLS and CDR2 YYNGEE. CDR3 size: 15 residues. V was pared by 4 bases and J by 0 bases, with 11 bases between. The CDR3 sequence is CASSPQRVSYNEQFF. The DNA of the CDR3 is TGTGCCAGCAGCCCCCAGCGGGTCTCCTACAATGAGCAGTTCTTC. Based on the CDR3 plus reference TRBV9 and TRBJ2-1, the full variable domain is DSGVTQTPKHLITATGQRVTLRCSPRSGDLSVYWYQQSLDQGLQFLIQYYNGEERAKGNILERFSAQQFPDLHSELNLSSLELGDSALYFCASSPQRVSYNEQFFGPGTRLTVL.

The table lists this clone with a count of one. The J gene is TRBJ2-3, the V gene TRBV11-1, with 7 bases aligning to TRBD1. V dropped 5 bases and J dropped 2; count of bases not matched to a gene: 7. The CDR3 spans 15 residues. Germline V CDR1 and CDR2: SGHAT, FQDESV (reference sequence). The CDR3 sequence: CASSRTGTDTDTQYF. In DNA, the CDR3 is TGTGCCAGCAGCCGAACCGGGACAGACACAGATACGCAGTATTTT.

This clone was detected once. The V and J genes are TRBV19 and TRBJ1-2; possible D gene TRBD1, 5 bases. Per the germline V gene, CDR1 is LNHDA and CDR2 is SQIVND (reference sequence). The CDR3 consists of 15 residues. V gave up 3 bases and J gave up 5 bases, with 16 bases separating them. The CDR3 sequence is CASSMAGGGEYGYTF. The CDR3 bases are TGTGCCAGTAGTATGGCTGGCGGGGGAGAATATGGCTACACCTTC. The full variable domain, completed using reference TRBV19 and TRBJ1-2, is DGGITQSPKYLFRKEGQNVTLSCEQNLNHDAMYWYRQDPGQGLRLIYYSQIVNDFQKGDIAEGYSVSREKKESFPLTVTSAQKNPTAFYLCASSMAGGGEYGYTFGSGTRLTVV.

The chain joins TRBV9 to TRBJ1-5; D may be TRBD1 (6 bases). Trimming removed 3 bases from V and 6 bases from J, with 13 bases in between. CDR1 is SGDLS and CDR2 is YYNGEE in the germline V gene. CDR3 size: 14 residues. CDR3 nucleotide sequence: TGTGCCAGCAGCGCCGAGGGGGGGGTTCAGCCCCAGCATTTT. Amino acids: CASSAEGGVQPQHF. Variable domain in full (rest from reference TRBV9 and TRBJ1-5): DSGVTQTPKHLITATGQRVTLRCSPRSGDLSVYWYQQSLDQGLQFLIQYYNGEERAKGNILERFSAQQFPDLHSELNLSSLELGDSALYFCASSAEGGVQPQHFGDGTRLSIL.

This clone has a handful of counts. The gene calls are TRBV15 and TRBJ2-1; a possible D gene is TRBD2 (6 bases). Germline V lookup: CDR1 LNHNV, CDR2 YYDKDF (reference sequence). Trimming removed 7 bases at V and 8 bases at J, with 12 bases between. There are 12 residues in the CDR3. In DNA, the CDR3 is TGTGCCACCATGCAGGGAGGACATGAGCAGTTCTTC. This encodes CATMQGGHEQFF. Looking up the rest from reference TRBV15 and TRBJ2-1 gives the full variable domain: DAMVIQNPRYQVTQFGKPVTLSCSQTLNHNVMYWYQQKSSQAPKLLFHYYDKDFNNEADTPDNFQSRRPNTSFCFLDIRSPGLGDTAMYLCATMQGGHEQFFGPGTRLTVL.

This rearrangement joins TRBV4-1 to TRBJ2-3; TRBD2 matches at 11 bases. The CDR3 totals 17 residues. J gave up 5 bases and V 4 bases, and 11 bases lay outside the gene matches. Germline values: CDR1 MGHRA, CDR2 YSYEKL. Here the CDR3 reads CASSLGTSGALQDTQYF. In DNA form, the CDR3 reads TGCGCCAGCAGCCTGGGGACTAGCGGAGCACTTCAAGATACGCAGTATTTT.

V gene TRBV2 combines with J gene TRBJ1-5, with D unresolved. The CDR3 spans 11 residues. Germline loops: CDR1 SNHLY, CDR2 FYNNEI. Trimming took off 8 bases at V and 6 bases at J, with 8 bases between the two ends. The CDR3 nucleotides read TGTGCCAGCGGTCTGGCTCAGCCCCAGCATTTT. Encoded protein: CASGLAQPQHF.

This chain uses TRBV10-3 with TRBJ2-7; 8 nucleotides align to TRBD1. CDR1 and CDR2 (germline): ENHRY, SYGVKD. This CDR3 is built from 12 residues. V was clipped by 10 bases and J by 3 bases; unmatched bases: 5. The CDR3 protein is CATNGQGYEQYF. The CDR3 nucleotides are TGTGCCACCAACGGACAGGGCTACGAGCAGTACTTC.

The gene calls are TRBV5-6 and TRBJ2-3; possibly TRBD1 for D (5 bases). The CDR3 loop spans 12 amino acids. Germline CDR1 reads SGHDT; CDR2 reads YYEEEE. The V end lost 5 bases, the J end lost 5 bases, and 9 bases lay between the germline ends. The CDR3 DNA reads TGTGCCAGCAGACGCGACAGAGATACGCAGTATTTT. Translating it yields CASRRDRDTQYF. The variable domain in full, completed from reference TRBV5-6 and TRBJ2-3, reads DAGVTQSPTHLIKTRGQQVTLRCSPKSGHDTVSWYQQALGQGPQFIFQYYEEEERQRGNFPDRFSGHQFPNYSSELNVNALLLGDSALYLCASRRDRDTQYFGPGTRLTVL.